This TCR beta chain was sequenced in a study of cytomegalovirus exposure and HLA in healthy donors. Study findings and constraints: A previous analysis found most TCR beta V segments productive roughly 87% or roughly 30% of the time. A later analysis reportedly found fewer N-insertions in an Asian-associated ancestry cluster than the roughly 680-donor mean. From TCR beta sequences, most subjects' HLA-A and HLA-B alleles were reportedly predicted accurately.

The PCR had 60 Vbeta and 13 Jbeta primers. Original data processing: As a later analysis found, there were 80 million or so unique TCR beta chains, of which 8.5 million to 14 million were shared. TCRdb's table, derived via immunoSEQ multiplex PCR, lists solely in-frame clones and lacks some. For V, J and clone size, that table is used; D and trimming come from the DNA. The sample has fewer than 65,000 clones, about 82% seen once; the top ten hold around 1.5%. Germline-derived CDR1 and CDR2 are SEHNR and FQNEAQ (reference sequence). Trimming took 2 bases from V and 3 from J, leaving 14 bases between them. CDR3 length: 15 residues. To note about this clone: The antigen is undetermined.

Material for sequencing was PBMCs. The sequence came from a young man in good health and CMV-seronegative. This chain links TRBV7-9 with TRBJ2-7, with a tentative D call TRBD1 (5 bases). For the CDR3, the DNA is TGTGCCAGCAGCTTATATCTCGCTGGACACTACGAGCAGTACTTC. As protein: CASSLYLAGHYEQYF. The full variable domain, rest sourced from reference TRBV7-9 and TRBJ2-7, is DTGVSQNPRHKITKRGQNVTFRCDPISEHNRLYWYRQTLGQGPEFLTYFQNEAQLEKSRLLSDRFSAERPKGSFSTLEIQRTEQGDSAMYLCASSLYLAGHYEQYFGPGTRLTVT.